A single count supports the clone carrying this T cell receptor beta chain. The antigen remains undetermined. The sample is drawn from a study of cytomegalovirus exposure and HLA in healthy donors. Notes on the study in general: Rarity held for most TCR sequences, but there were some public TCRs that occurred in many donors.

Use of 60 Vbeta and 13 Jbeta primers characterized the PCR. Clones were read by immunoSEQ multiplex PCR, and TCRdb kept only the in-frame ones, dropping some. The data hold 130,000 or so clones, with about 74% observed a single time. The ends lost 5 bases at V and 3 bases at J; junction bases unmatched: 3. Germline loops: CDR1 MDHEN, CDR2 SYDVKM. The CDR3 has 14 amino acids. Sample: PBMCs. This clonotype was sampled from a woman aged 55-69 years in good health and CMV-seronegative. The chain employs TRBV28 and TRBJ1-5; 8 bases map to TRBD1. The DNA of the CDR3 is TGTGCCAGCAGTCTGGACAGGGCCAATCAGCCCCAGCATTTT. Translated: CASSLDRANQPQHF.